A selection of T cell receptor beta chains follows, all from one sample in a study of T cells in Graves' hyperthyroidism and ophthalmopathy. Via MiXCR, TCRdb re-called the multiplex PCR reads, giving one row per CDR3 protein. The repertoire holds hundreds of thousands of distinct CDR3 sequences, with less than 15% as singletons. Sequencing was carried out using blood. These receptors all come from a woman aged 40 to 50 with Graves' hyperthyroidism. CDR3s include the opening cysteine and the closing phenylalanine or tryptophan. A D gene is named only where the DNA matches it firmly. Part of the rows lack a size; the others show once, few, many or a class for expanded clones.

NA	TRBV19	few	TRBJ1-5	CASSMDSLTQPQHF	TGTGCCAGTAGTATGGACAGCCTAACTCAGCCCCAGCATTTT
NA	TRBV7-3	many	TRBJ2-1	CASSLMVGGQSEQFF	TGTGCCAGCAGCTTAATGGTCGGGGGACAGAGTGAGCAGTTCTTC
NA	TRBV14	NA	TRBJ1-6	CASSRTSGNNSPLHF	TGTGCCAGCAGTCGTACGTCGGGGAATAATTCACCCCTCCACTTT
TRBD1	TRBV9	many	TRBJ1-1	CASSVGRGRDTEAFF	TGTGCCAGCAGCGTAGGCAGGGGGCGGGACACTGAAGCTTTCTTT
NA	TRBV29-1	few	TRBJ1-2	CSVQKQGYGYTF	TGCAGCGTGCAAAAACAGGGTTATGGCTACACCTTC
NA	TRBV28	many	TRBJ2-5	CASIHDTGGTQYF	TGTGCCAGCATCCACGATACAGGCGGGACCCAGTACTTC
NA	TRBV18	many	TRBJ2-7	CASSRLRARGGSYEQYF	TGTGCCAGCTCACGGCTTCGAGCCAGGGGTGGCTCCTACGAGCAGTACTTC
NA	TRBV27	few	TRBJ1-5	CASGTAYGNQPQHF	TGTGCCAGCGGGACTGCCTACGGCAATCAGCCCCAGCATTTT
TRBD1	TRBV7-2	few	TRBJ1-2	CASSSPGGGESIYGYTF	TGTGCCAGCAGCTCACCAGGGGGCGGTGAATCAATCTATGGCTACACCTTC
TRBD2	TRBV29-1	many	TRBJ2-3	CSVEETSGRTDTQYF	TGCAGCGTTGAAGAAACTAGCGGACGCACAGATACGCAGTATTTT
TRBD1	TRBV12-3/TRBV12-4	many	TRBJ2-7	CASSLTGGGYEQYF	TGTGCCAGCAGTCTTACAGGGGGCGGCTACGAGCAGTACTTC
NA	TRBV19	NA	TRBJ1-1	CASSPWARRTEAFF	TGTGCCAGTAGTCCCTGGGCCCGGAGGACTGAAGCTTTCTTT
NA	TRBV5-1	many	TRBJ1-1	CASSTGSGYTEAFF	TGCGCCAGCAGCACCGGGAGTGGGTACACTGAAGCTTTCTTT
TRBD1	TRBV28	many	TRBJ2-7	CASTAQGPYEQYF	TGTGCCAGCACCGCACAGGGGCCATACGAGCAGTACTTC
TRBD1	TRBV6-1	few	TRBJ1-5	CASSGTGGIGNQPQHF	TGTGCCAGCAGTGGGACAGGGGGGATCGGCAATCAGCCCCAGCATTTT
NA	TRBV20-1	many	TRBJ2-6	CSPWEGGKSGANVLTF	TGCAGTCCCTGGGAGGGGGGCAAGTCTGGGGCCAACGTCCTGACTTTC
NA	TRBV29-1	NA	TRBJ1-5	CSVTYDSTDQPQHF	TGCAGCGTAACCTATGACAGTACTGACCAGCCCCAGCATTTT
NA	TRBV28	few	TRBJ2-7	CASSEQVTAYEQYF	TGTGCCAGCAGTGAACAGGTGACTGCCTACGAGCAGTACTTC
TRBD1	TRBV20-1	NA	TRBJ1-1	CSAKTGDTEAFF	TGCAGTGCTAAAACAGGGGACACTGAAGCTTTCTTT
NA	TRBV6-1	few	TRBJ1-5	CATQVDGNQPQHF	TGTGCCACCCAGGTGGACGGCAATCAGCCCCAGCATTTT
TRBD1	TRBV7-9	NA	TRBJ2-3	CASSPIDGRGSTDTQYF	TGTGCCAGCAGCCCAATCGACGGCAGGGGGAGCACAGATACGCAGTATTTT
TRBD1	TRBV28	many	TRBJ1-3	CASSLGTGISGNTIYF	TGTGCCAGCAGTTTGGGGACAGGGATTTCTGGAAACACCATATATTTT
TRBD2	TRBV6-5	NA	TRBJ2-1	CASSSNRGGRALWVNEQFF	TGTGCCAGCAGTTCTAATAGGGGCGGGAGGGCCCTATGGGTGAATGAGCAGTTCTTC
TRBD2	TRBV20-1	many	TRBJ2-7	CSARDFREGGTYEQYF	TGCAGTGCTAGAGATTTCAGGGAGGGAGGGACCTACGAGCAGTACTTC
NA	TRBV7-9	many	TRBJ2-7	CASSHPTVYEQYF	TGTGCCAGCAGCCATCCGACAGTCTACGAGCAGTACTTC
TRBD2	TRBV5-1	few	TRBJ2-3	CASSLEGASGRTDTQYF	TGCGCCAGCAGCTTGGAAGGCGCTAGCGGGAGAACAGATACGCAGTATTTT
TRBD1	TRBV12-3/TRBV12-4	NA	TRBJ2-7	CASSFFGAGGEQYF	TGTGCCAGCAGTTTTTTTGGGGCAGGGGGTGAGCAGTACTTC
TRBD1	TRBV7-2	NA	TRBJ1-3	CASSQAGTVSGNTIYF	TGTGCCAGCAGCCAAGCCGGGACAGTCTCTGGAAACACCATATATTTT
NA	TRBV12-3/TRBV12-4	many	TRBJ1-5	CASSLEGLSNQPQHF	TGTGCCAGCAGCTTGGAGGGCCTTAGCAATCAGCCCCAGCATTTT
TRBD2	TRBV18	once	TRBJ2-7	CASSPSSSGTYEQYF	TGTGCCAGCTCACCCAGTTCCAGCGGGACCTACGAGCAGTACTTC
NA	TRBV14	NA	TRBJ1-2	CASSQGRGFYGYTF	TGTGCCAGCAGCCAGGGCCGAGGATTCTATGGCTACACCTTC
NA	TRBV28	many	TRBJ1-3	CASSLRVDGRLRPSGNTIYF	TGTGCCAGCAGTTTAAGAGTTGACGGGAGACTACGACCGTCTGGAAACACCATATATTTT
TRBD2	TRBV12-3/TRBV12-4	few	TRBJ2-3	CASSQLAGVEDTQYF	TGTGCCAGCAGTCAACTAGCGGGAGTTGAGGATACGCAGTATTTT
NA	TRBV14	few	TRBJ2-7	CASSQPGHIYEQYF	TGTGCCAGCAGCCAACCGGGACATATCTACGAGCAGTACTTC
NA	TRBV28	many	TRBJ1-5	CASSLEGGTPYSNQPQHF	TGTGCCAGCAGTTTAGAGGGGGGGACCCCCTATAGCAATCAGCCCCAGCATTTT
TRBD1	TRBV20-1	few	TRBJ2-7	CSARIPGQGNEQYF	TGCAGTGCTAGAATACCGGGACAGGGGAACGAGCAGTACTTC
TRBD2	TRBV9	NA	TRBJ2-4	CASSPSGGSPIQYF	TGTGCCAGCAGCCCTTCAGGCGGGAGCCCCATTCAGTACTTC
NA	TRBV28	few	TRBJ1-2	CASSFRQVTNGYTF	TGTGCCAGCAGTTTTAGGCAGGTTACCAATGGCTACACCTTC
TRBD1	TRBV5-1	NA	TRBJ1-2	CASSLSGQGAGYGYTF	TGCGCCAGCAGCTTGTCGGGACAGGGGGCCGGCTATGGCTACACCTTC
NA	TRBV20-1	NA	TRBJ1-2	CSARDEGQGITGYTF	TGCAGTGCTAGAGATGAGGGGCAGGGAATTACTGGCTACACCTTC
NA	TRBV30	many	TRBJ1-5	CAWTLGRDLSPSQPQHF	TGTGCCTGGACCCTAGGGCGGGACCTATCTCCGTCCCAGCCCCAGCATTTT
TRBD2	TRBV9	NA	TRBJ2-1	CASSGGLGYNEQFF	TGTGCCAGCAGTGGCGGACTAGGCTACAATGAGCAGTTCTTC
TRBD2	TRBV30	many	TRBJ2-3	CASGLAGVADTQYF	TGTGCCAGCGGACTAGCGGGAGTTGCAGATACGCAGTATTTT
NA	TRBV20-1	many	TRBJ2-3	CSARDPRGTDTQYF	TGCAGTGCTAGAGATCCGAGGGGCACAGATACGCAGTATTTT
NA	TRBV30	many	TRBJ1-5	CAWNFGTVGVPQHF	TGTGCCTGGAACTTCGGCACTGTAGGAGTGCCCCAGCATTTT
NA	TRBV7-9	many	TRBJ1-1	CASSLGHGVTTEAFF	TGTGCCAGCAGCTTAGGACACGGGGTTACCACTGAAGCTTTCTTT
NA	TRBV2	many	TRBJ2-7	CASRHSGTIYEQYF	TGTGCCAGCAGACACTCCGGGACCATCTACGAGCAGTACTTC
TRBD2	TRBV9	NA	TRBJ2-1	CASSVSLAGGLDNEQFF	TGTGCCAGCAGCGTAAGCCTAGCGGGAGGATTGGACAATGAGCAGTTCTTC
NA	TRBV29-1	many	TRBJ2-7	CSVRADYYEQYF	TGCAGCGTTAGGGCAGACTATTACGAGCAGTACTTC